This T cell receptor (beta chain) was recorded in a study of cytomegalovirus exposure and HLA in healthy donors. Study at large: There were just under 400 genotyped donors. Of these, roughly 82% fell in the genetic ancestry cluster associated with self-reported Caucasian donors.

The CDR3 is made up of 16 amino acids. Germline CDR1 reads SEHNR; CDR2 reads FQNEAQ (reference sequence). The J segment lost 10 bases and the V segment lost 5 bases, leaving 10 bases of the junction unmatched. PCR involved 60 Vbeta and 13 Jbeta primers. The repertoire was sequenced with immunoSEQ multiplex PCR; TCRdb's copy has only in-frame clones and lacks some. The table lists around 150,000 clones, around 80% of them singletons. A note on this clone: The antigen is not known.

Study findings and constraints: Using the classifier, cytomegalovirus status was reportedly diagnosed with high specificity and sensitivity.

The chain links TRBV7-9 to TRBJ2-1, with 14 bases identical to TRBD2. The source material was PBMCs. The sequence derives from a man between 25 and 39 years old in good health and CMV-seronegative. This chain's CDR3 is CASSPTSGGARAEQFF. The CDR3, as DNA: TGTGCCAGCAGCCCGACTAGCGGGGGGGCTCGGGCGGAGCAGTTCTTC. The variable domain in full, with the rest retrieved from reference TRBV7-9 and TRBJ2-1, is DTGVSQNPRHKITKRGQNVTFRCDPISEHNRLYWYRQTLGQGPEFLTYFQNEAQLEKSRLLSDRFSAERPKGSFSTLEIQRTEQGDSAMYLCASSPTSGGARAEQFFGPGTRLTVL.